These 30 T cell receptor beta chains share one sample of origin, sequenced in a study of cytomegalovirus exposure and HLA in healthy donors. Researchers ran the PCR with 60 Vbeta and 13 Jbeta primers. Repertoires were generated with immunoSEQ multiplex PCR, while TCRdb's copy carries only in-frame clones and drops some. Among 150,000 to 200,000 clones listed, 68% were seen once. The specimen was PBMCs. The receptors were gathered from a woman between 18 and 30 years old in good health and CMV-seropositive.

This chain joins TRBV6-5 and TRBJ2-5; 14 bases match TRBD2. CDR1 is MNHEY, CDR2 SVGAGI, per germline. The V gene end was trimmed by 4 bases and the J gene end by 8 bases; junction bases not matched to a gene: 9. This CDR3 region has 16 residues. The CDR3 DNA reads as TGTGCCAGCAGTTCGCGACTAGCGGGAGGGGGGGCAACCCAGTACTTC. It specifies CASSSRLAGGGATQYF.

The sample holds one count of this clone. The chain recombines TRBV6-5 with TRBJ1-2; a possible D gene is TRBD1 (5 bases). V dropped 7 bases and J dropped 1 base, with 13 bases sitting between them. The germline CDR1 and CDR2 sequences are MNHEY and SVGAGI. The CDR3 is made up of 14 amino acids. The CDR3 here is CASTLNGGNYGYTF. The DNA for the CDR3 is TGTGCCAGCACCTTAAACGGGGGTAACTATGGCTACACCTTC.

Only one count was recorded for this clone. The chain couples TRBV7-9 to TRBJ2-3; 8 bases align to TRBD1. The CDR3 has 14 amino acids. Germline V gene lookup returns CDR1 SEHNR and CDR2 FQNEAQ (reference sequence). Trimming took 5 bases from V and 3 from J; bases not matched to a gene: 4. As DNA, the CDR3 is TGTGCCAGCAGCCGAGACAGGGGAACAGATACGCAGTATTTT. This gives the protein CASSRDRGTDTQYF.

V is TRBV19 and J is TRBJ2-7, with TRBD2 matching over 8 bases. Trimming at V came to 6 bases and at J to 1 base, leaving 8 bases not matched to a gene. There are 15 residues in the CDR3. Per the germline V gene, CDR1 is LNHDA and CDR2 is SQIVND (reference sequence). CDR3 protein: CASSPGLGNSYEQYF. CDR3 bases: TGTGCCAGTAGCCCGGGACTAGGCAATTCCTACGAGCAGTACTTC.

As for this clone: Other DNA sequences in the same sample also yield this CDR3. J is TRBJ2-1 and V is TRBV4-1; 11 bases agree with TRBD2. V lost 3 bases to trimming and J lost 3 bases; unmatched junction nucleotides: 4. From germline, CDR1 is MGHRA and CDR2 YSYEKL. The CDR3 covers 16 residues. The CDR3 spells CASSQAGTSGYNEQFF. In DNA form, the CDR3 reads TGCGCCAGCAGCCAGGCCGGGACTAGCGGCTACAATGAGCAGTTCTTC.

The V and J genes are TRBV2 and TRBJ2-5; 8 bases match TRBD2. The V gene's germline CDR1 is SNHLY and CDR2 FYNNEI. The CDR3 is made up of 14 amino acids. With V trimmed by 7 bases and J by 3 bases, 7 bases remained unmatched. The CDR3 protein is CASTGTRIKETQYF. CDR3 DNA: TGTGCCAGCACCGGGACTAGAATTAAAGAGACCCAGTACTTC.

The CDR3 loop is CASSLQGDTEAFF. CDR3 in DNA: TGTGCCAGCAGTCTTCAGGGGGACACTGAAGCTTTCTTT. The genes are TRBV27 and TRBJ1-1; 7 positions match TRBD1. This CDR3 contains 13 residues. CDR1 is MNHEY and CDR2 is SMNVEV in the germline V gene (reference sequence). Trimming took 5 bases from V and 3 from J; bases not matched to a gene: 3.

Regarding this clone: A read error may account for a junction end that differs from germline. V is TRBV7-7 and J is TRBJ1-3; D remains ambiguous. The germline CDR1 and CDR2 sequences are SSHAT and FNYEAQ (reference sequence). The CDR3 sequence is 15 residues long. The CDR3 spells CASSLDASSGNTIYF. The CDR3 nucleotides are TGTGCTAGCAGCTTAGACGCCAGCTCTGGAAACACCATATATTTT.

This chain uses TRBV7-6 with TRBJ1-4; TRBD1 agrees at 7 bases. The trim removed 1 base at V and 7 bases at J, leaving 3 bases unmatched. This CDR3 region has 14 residues. The germline gives CDR1 SGHVS, CDR2 FNYEAQ. This chain's CDR3 is CASSLDDRAEKLFF. CDR3 in DNA: TGTGCCAGCAGCTTAGACGACAGGGCTGAAAAACTGTTTTTT.

In DNA form, the CDR3 reads TGTGCCAGCAGTGTGATCGGGAGGGCCCTCAGGTACGAGCAGTACTTC. Protein: CASSVIGRALRYEQYF. The J gene is TRBJ2-7, the V gene TRBV2, with 8 bases matching TRBD2. The CDR3 sequence is 16 residues long. The junction had 12 bases not matched to a gene; V was cut back by 4 bases and J by 4 bases. CDR1 is SNHLY and CDR2 is FYNNEI in the germline V gene.

The chain carries TRBV5-1 and TRBJ2-7; weak D call: TRBD2 (5 bases). Trimming pared 3 bases from V and 0 bases from J, leaving 10 bases between. The length of the CDR3 is 14 residues. Germline V gives CDR1 SGHRS, CDR2 YFSETQ. The CDR3 nucleotides are TGCGCCAGCAGCTCGGCGGGTCACTCCTACGAGCAGTACTTC. It encodes CASSSAGHSYEQYF.

This clone has just one count. This sequence joins TRBV9 and TRBJ1-5; D ambiguous. The germline V gene encodes CDR1 SGDLS and CDR2 YYNGEE. The CDR3 has 14 amino acids. Between the trimmed V and J ends, which lost 1 base and 7 bases, there was a span of 12 bases. The DNA of the CDR3 is TGTGCCAGCAGCGTATTCCCAATTCGGCAGCCCCAGCATTTT. This translates into CASSVFPIRQPQHF.

This clone has a single count. The chain recombines TRBV15 with TRBJ2-2; the match to TRBD1 covers 7 bases. Losses at the gene ends were 2 bases for V and 1 base for J; bases not matched to a gene: 4. This CDR3 has 16 residues. The germline gives CDR1 LNHNV, CDR2 YYDKDF (reference sequence). The chain's CDR3 is CATSRTGERNTGELFF. The CDR3 DNA sequence: TGTGCCACCAGCAGAACAGGGGAAAGGAACACCGGGGAGCTGTTTTTT.

The V call is TRBV2, the J call TRBJ1-4, with TRBD1 matching over 8 bases. Unmatched junction bases numbered 12, after V lost 6 bases and J lost 0 bases. In germline, CDR1 is SNHLY, CDR2 FYNNEI. CDR3 length equals 18 residues. CDR3 nucleotide sequence: TGTGCCAGCAGCGCGATTGGACAGGGATTTGCAACTAATGAAAAACTGTTTTTT. Its translation is CASSAIGQGFATNEKLFF.

This chain joins TRBV10-2 and TRBJ1-1; D is unclear. Germline CDR1 reads WSHSY; CDR2 reads SAAADI. This CDR3 has 12 amino acids. Trimming cost V 5 bases and J 7 bases, with 11 bases left between them. CDR3 sequence (DNA): TGCGCCAGCAGTTTGAACAGATATGAAGCTTTCTTT. It is translated as CASSLNRYEAFF.

The CDR3 DNA reads as TGTGCCAGCAGCTCCCCCGGACGCCTAGCGGGAAACGCTGAGCAGTTCTTC. This gives the protein CASSSPGRLAGNAEQFF. V and J are TRBV9 and TRBJ2-1; TRBD2 matches at 9 bases. Trimming cost V 4 bases and J 9 bases; bases outside gene matches: 17. CDR3 length: 17 amino acids. Germline CDR1 is SGDLS and CDR2 is YYNGEE.

A few counts support this clone. V gene TRBV10-1 combines with J gene TRBJ2-3, with TRBD1 identical over 7 bases. V shed 2 bases and J 5 bases; nucleotides not matched to a gene: 10. This CDR3 has 16 amino acids. Germline CDR1 WNHNN, CDR2 SYGVQD (reference sequence). CDR3 nucleotide sequence: TGCGCCAGCAGTGAGGTACAGGGGTTTGGTGAAGATACGCAGTATTTT. Its protein is CASSEVQGFGEDTQYF.

The chain is built from TRBV5-6 and TRBJ2-3; D unresolved. This CDR3 has 14 residues. Germline CDR1 reads SGHDT; CDR2 reads YYEEEE. V gave up 1 base and J gave up 2 bases, with 8 bases separating them. The CDR3: CASSLFSATDTQYF. Written as DNA, the CDR3 is TGTGCCAGCAGCTTGTTCAGCGCCACAGATACGCAGTATTTT.

This chain links TRBV28 with TRBJ2-5; D is unresolved. The CDR3 is 14 amino acids. The ends were cut back, 5 bases at V and 4 bases at J, with 14 bases in the middle. From germline, CDR1 is MDHEN and CDR2 SYDVKM. The CDR3 DNA reads as TGTGCCAGCAGTCCACTCCCGCCACGAGAGACCCAGTACTTC. Amino acids: CASSPLPPRETQYF.

CDR3 amino acids: CASSEQGARLTEAFF. CDR3 DNA: TGCGCCAGCAGCGAACAGGGGGCGCGTCTCACTGAAGCTTTCTTT. The chain combines TRBV5-1 with TRBJ1-1; 9 positions match TRBD1. Germline values: CDR1 SGHRS, CDR2 YFSETQ. The CDR3 runs to 15 residues. The J segment lost 4 bases and the V segment lost 4 bases, leaving 8 bases of the junction unmatched.

V usage is TRBV4-1 and J usage is TRBJ1-1; 7 bases fit TRBD1. J was trimmed by 3 bases and V by 0 bases; bases with no gene match: 7. CDR1 and CDR2 (germline): MGHRA, YSYEKL. The CDR3 runs to 16 residues. The CDR3 here is CASSQEEGRGDTEAFF. Here the CDR3 DNA reads TGCGCCAGCAGCCAAGAAGAGGGCAGGGGGGACACTGAAGCTTTCTTT.

This rearrangement joins TRBV7-6 to TRBJ2-3; no reliable D call. From germline, CDR1 is SGHVS and CDR2 FNYEAQ. This CDR3 has 14 residues. The V end lost 0 bases, the J end lost 4 bases, and 8 bases lay between the germline ends. CDR3 in amino acids: CASSLASVADTQYF. The CDR3, as DNA: TGTGCCAGCAGCTTAGCGTCGGTAGCAGATACGCAGTATTTT.

V is TRBV28 and J is TRBJ1-1; 8 bases agree with TRBD1. CDR1 is MDHEN, CDR2 SYDVKM, per germline. The V and J ends lost 2 bases and 4 bases, in that order; junction bases with no gene match: 27. The CDR3 contains 22 residues. The CDR3 nucleotides are TGTGCCAGCAGTTTACCGTCTATAGGACAGGGCCCCCGTGGCGGTGAATCCACTGAAGCTTTCTTT. This sequence encodes CASSLPSIGQGPRGGESTEAFF.

The chain recombines TRBV18 with TRBJ1-3; 8 bases line up with TRBD1. The trim removed 3 bases at V and 4 bases at J, leaving 5 bases unmatched. CDR3 length equals 15 residues. CDR1 is KGHSH, CDR2 LQKENI, per germline. Written as DNA, the CDR3 is TGTGCCAGCTCACCGTCCAGACAGGGGGGAAACACCATATATTTT. This translates into CASSPSRQGGNTIYF.

The gene calls are TRBV7-9 and TRBJ1-2, with TRBD1 as a possible D gene (6 bases). V was pared by 6 bases and J by 3 bases, with 14 bases between. The CDR3 has 14 residues. In germline, CDR1 is SEHNR, CDR2 FQNEAQ (reference sequence). The CDR3 protein is CASRLGQPDYGYTF. The CDR3 DNA is TGTGCCAGCAGACTTGGACAGCCTGACTATGGCTACACCTTC. Supplemented by reference TRBV7-9 and TRBJ1-2, the full variable domain reads DTGVSQNPRHKITKRGQNVTFRCDPISEHNRLYWYRQTLGQGPEFLTYFQNEAQLEKSRLLSDRFSAERPKGSFSTLEIQRTEQGDSAMYLCASRLGQPDYGYTFGSGTRLTVV.

J is TRBJ2-3 and V is TRBV7-9, with TRBD1 matching 7 bases. From germline, CDR1 is SEHNR and CDR2 FQNEAQ (reference sequence). The trim removed 6 bases at V and 0 bases at J, leaving 0 bases unmatched. This CDR3 is built from 13 residues. The CDR3 reads CASRTGSTDTQYF. CDR3 bases: TGTGCCAGCAGGACAGGGAGCACAGATACGCAGTATTTT.

CDR3 coding DNA: TGTGCCAGCAGCCTAGACCTGGGTCCGTACTACGAGCAGTACTTC. Amino acids: CASSLDLGPYYEQYF. The rearrangement links TRBV27 to TRBJ2-7; D unclear. CDR3 length: 15 amino acids. Trimming stripped 6 bases from V and 3 bases from J, with 18 bases between. Germline CDR1 and CDR2: MNHEY and SMNVEV (reference sequence).

This clone was seen more than once but under ten times. The chain recombines TRBV30 with TRBJ1-2; D perhaps matches TRBD1 (5 bases). The CDR3 sequence is 12 residues long. Trimming left V 4 bases short and J 8 bases short, with 14 bases between. The germline V gene has CDR1 GTSNPN and CDR2 SVGIG (reference sequence). CDR3 protein: CAWNLAGEGYTF. In DNA, the CDR3 is TGTGCCTGGAATCTAGCGGGGGAGGGCTACACCTTC.

This chain connects TRBV7-9 to TRBJ1-1; TRBD1 aligns across 7 bases. With 2 bases clipped from V and 3 bases from J, the junction kept 12 bases outside the gene matches. The V gene's germline CDR1 is SEHNR and CDR2 FQNEAQ (reference sequence). CDR3 length equals 17 residues. CDR3 DNA: TGTGCCAGCAGCTTAACTTTTAGTCAGGGGACAGACACTGAAGCTTTCTTT. As protein: CASSLTFSQGTDTEAFF.

V gene TRBV27 combines with J gene TRBJ1-2; a weak D match, TRBD1 (6 bases). The CDR3 covers 14 residues. Germline V CDR1 and CDR2: MNHEY, SMNVEV (reference sequence). The ends were cut back, 2 bases at V and 7 bases at J, with 14 bases in the middle. The CDR3 DNA reads TGTGCCAGCAGTTTACAGGGGAGTGGCTCTGGCTACACCTTC. It encodes CASSLQGSGSGYTF.